This is a list of T cell receptor beta chains from one sample in a study of human T cells and chemical hapten exposure. TCRdb passed the RACE reads through MiXCR, listing each CDR3 protein once. Of some 340,000 distinct CDR3 sequences in the sample, around 7% were seen once. This specimen consisted of whole blood, obtained in connection with sensitization to the hapten diphenylcyclopropenone (DPC). These receptors came from a woman under 30 with alopecia areata. Some clones in this sample may be carry-over from other donors' samples. The CDR3 runs from the conserved cysteine through the conserved F or W. D genes are given only for firm matches. Only part of the rows carry a size: once, few, many, or a class if the clone is expanded.

V gene,J gene,D gene,clone size,CDR3 DNA,CDR3 protein
TRBV29-1,TRBJ2-5,TRBD1,many,TGCAGCACCGGACAGGGGGGGCAAAAGACCCAGTACTTC,CSTGQGGQKTQYF
TRBV10-3,TRBJ1-1,NA,NA,TGTGCCATCAGTGGCGGACAGACTGAAGCTTTCTTT,CAISGGQTEAFF
TRBV4-3,TRBJ2-7,NA,many,TGCGCCAGCAGCCAAGCGAGTTTAAGCTCCTACGAGCAGTACTTC,CASSQASLSSYEQYF
TRBV4-3,TRBJ2-7,TRBD2,many,TGCGCCAGCAGCGATACGGAGGCGGGGGTGCCCCACGAGCAGTACTTC,CASSDTEAGVPHEQYF
TRBV5-1,TRBJ2-7,NA,few,TGCGCCAGCAGCTTAGGGGCCCGGGACGAGCAGTACTTC,CASSLGARDEQYF
TRBV18,TRBJ1-4,TRBD1,few,TGTGCCAGCTCACCGGGGACAGGGTATTCGGAGGCAACTAATGAAAAACTGTTTTTT,CASSPGTGYSEATNEKLFF
TRBV4-1,TRBJ2-7,TRBD2,many,TGCGCCAGCAGCCAAGCCCCCGGACTAGCGGGGGGGCCGCAGTACTTC,CASSQAPGLAGGPQYF
TRBV25-1,TRBJ1-1,TRBD1,many,TGTGCCAGCAGTGAAAACAGGGGGCCTAACACTGAAGCTTTCTTT,CASSENRGPNTEAFF
TRBV28,TRBJ2-5,NA,NA,TGTGCCAGCAGTTTAGTATATGGTGGGGGAGAGACCCAGTACTTC,CASSLVYGGGETQYF
TRBV7-9,TRBJ2-1,NA,many,TGTGCCAGCAGCCCACTTAGAGGGGCAAGGTCAGACAATGAGCAGTTCTTC,CASSPLRGARSDNEQFF
TRBV18,TRBJ1-4,NA,many,TGTGCCAGCTCACCATACAGGGCTCTCTCTAATGAAAAACTGTTTTTT,CASSPYRALSNEKLFF
TRBV7-8,TRBJ1-6,NA,NA,TGTGCCAGCAGCTCCATCTCCTGGAGACCCTATAATTCACCCCTCCACTTT,CASSSISWRPYNSPLHF
TRBV3-1,TRBJ2-7,TRBD2,many,TGTGCCAGCAGCCCAAAGTTTCTAGCGGGGCCATACGAGCAGTACTTC,CASSPKFLAGPYEQYF
TRBV11-3,TRBJ2-2,NA,few,TGTGCCAGCAGCTTATTGCGGACCGGGGAGCTGTTTTTT,CASSLLRTGELFF
TRBV9,TRBJ2-5,NA,many,TGTGCCAGCAGCTTCGCCGGTGTAGGCGGAGAGACCCAGTACTTC,CASSFAGVGGETQYF
TRBV6-4,TRBJ2-1,TRBD2,NA,TGTGCCAGCAGTGACCCCACTAGCGGGGGATACAATGAGCAGTTCTTC,CASSDPTSGGYNEQFF
TRBV12-3/TRBV12-4,TRBJ2-1,TRBD2,few,TGTGCCAGCACCCTGTCTAGCGGGGGCCAGGCCTACAATGAGCAGTTCTTC,CASTLSSGGQAYNEQFF
TRBV29-1,TRBJ2-5,TRBD2,NA,TGCAGCTCCCTTGGGGGGGGGCAAGAGACCCAGTACTTC,CSSLGGGQETQYF
TRBV12-3/TRBV12-4,TRBJ1-1,NA,many,TGTGCCAGCAGGACGGGACAAAACGGCATGAACACTGAAGCTTTCTTT,CASRTGQNGMNTEAFF
TRBV28,TRBJ1-3,TRBD1,NA,TGTGCCAGCAGTTCGGGACAGGGAGAAGGTCCTGGAAACACCATATATTTT,CASSSGQGEGPGNTIYF
TRBV28,TRBJ1-6,NA,many,TGTGCCAGCCGGGACGGAACTTCACCCCTCCACTTT,CASRDGTSPLHF
TRBV6-5,TRBJ2-3,TRBD2,many,TGTGCCAGCAGTCCATGGCTAGCGGGAAGCACAGATACGCAGTATTTT,CASSPWLAGSTDTQYF
TRBV7-2,TRBJ2-3,NA,many,TGTGCCAGCAGCTTAGCTGGGGTAGATACGCAGTATTTT,CASSLAGVDTQYF
TRBV5-6,TRBJ2-3,NA,few,TGTGCCAGCAGCATAACTCCAGGGGATCCTACAGATACGCAGTATTTT,CASSITPGDPTDTQYF
TRBV7-9,TRBJ1-2,NA,NA,TGTGCCAGCAGCTTAGATGGGGCTGTTCTGGCTGGCTACACCTTC,CASSLDGAVLAGYTF
TRBV6-5,TRBJ2-3,NA,NA,TGTGCCAGCAGAGTCCACGTAACAGATGATACGCAGTATTTT,CASRVHVTDDTQYF
TRBV28,TRBJ1-2,NA,few,TGTGCCAGCAGCCCCGGACCGACCTATGGCTACACCTTC,CASSPGPTYGYTF
TRBV12-3/TRBV12-4,TRBJ2-3,NA,NA,TGTGCCAGCTGTTTCGCGGGTAGCACAGATACGCAGTATTTT,CASCFAGSTDTQYF
TRBV29-1,TRBJ2-5,NA,many,TGCAGCGTTGGGACGCACCTTCTAGGCCCCCAGTACTTC,CSVGTHLLGPQYF
TRBV27,TRBJ2-7,NA,many,TGTGCCAGCAGCTCCCCCTCAGGGTTGAGGTACGAGCAGTACTTC,CASSSPSGLRYEQYF
TRBV28,TRBJ1-1,NA,NA,TGTGCCAGCAGATTGGACGGGACAGAAGCTTTCTTT,CASRLDGTEAFF
TRBV5-5,TRBJ2-7,TRBD2,NA,TGTGCCAGCAGCTTCGGACTAGCGGGCGAGCAGTACTTC,CASSFGLAGEQYF
TRBV7-2,TRBJ2-7,NA,NA,TGTGCCAGCAGCTTGAATGAGGCGGGAAGTTCCTACGAGCAGTACTTC,CASSLNEAGSSYEQYF
TRBV20-1,TRBJ2-3,NA,many,TGCAGTGCTAGACCCGACACAGATACGCAGTATTTT,CSARPDTDTQYF
TRBV7-7,TRBJ2-3,NA,NA,TGTGCTAGCAGCTTAAGCCACACAGATACGCAGTATTTT,CASSLSHTDTQYF
TRBV7-2,TRBJ2-1,NA,NA,TGTGCCAGCAGCTTAATTATCGATGAGCAGTTCTTC,CASSLIIDEQFF
TRBV7-8,TRBJ1-4,TRBD1,many,TGTGCCAGCAGCTTCGGACAGGGACCTAATGAAAAACTGTTTTTT,CASSFGQGPNEKLFF
TRBV12-3/TRBV12-4,TRBJ2-6,NA,many,TGTGCCAGCAGTCCGCGTGCGGGCTCTGGGGCCAACGTCCTGACTTTC,CASSPRAGSGANVLTF
TRBV7-6,TRBJ2-3,NA,NA,TGTGCCAGCAACCCGGGGGCAGCCTCGCCTCGAGATACGCAGTATTTT,CASNPGAASPRDTQYF
TRBV7-2,TRBJ2-7,NA,many,TGTGCCAGCAGCCAACAGGAATACGAGCAGTACTTC,CASSQQEYEQYF
TRBV7-2,TRBJ1-4,NA,many,TGTGCCAGCAGCCGTCAGGGTTCCACTAATGAAAAACTGTTTTTT,CASSRQGSTNEKLFF
TRBV6-5,TRBJ1-1,NA,few,TGTGCCAGCTGGGCAGGGTTTGGCGGCTCCATGAACACTGAAGCTTTCTTT,CASWAGFGGSMNTEAFF
TRBV6-2/TRBV6-3,TRBJ1-1,TRBD1,few,TGTGCCAGCAGTCCCGGGACAGGGCTGAGGGACACTGAAGCTTTCTTT,CASSPGTGLRDTEAFF
TRBV20-1,TRBJ2-1,NA,few,TGCAGTGCTAGAACCCCCCTGAGGGGAAGGGATGAGCAGTTCTTC,CSARTPLRGRDEQFF